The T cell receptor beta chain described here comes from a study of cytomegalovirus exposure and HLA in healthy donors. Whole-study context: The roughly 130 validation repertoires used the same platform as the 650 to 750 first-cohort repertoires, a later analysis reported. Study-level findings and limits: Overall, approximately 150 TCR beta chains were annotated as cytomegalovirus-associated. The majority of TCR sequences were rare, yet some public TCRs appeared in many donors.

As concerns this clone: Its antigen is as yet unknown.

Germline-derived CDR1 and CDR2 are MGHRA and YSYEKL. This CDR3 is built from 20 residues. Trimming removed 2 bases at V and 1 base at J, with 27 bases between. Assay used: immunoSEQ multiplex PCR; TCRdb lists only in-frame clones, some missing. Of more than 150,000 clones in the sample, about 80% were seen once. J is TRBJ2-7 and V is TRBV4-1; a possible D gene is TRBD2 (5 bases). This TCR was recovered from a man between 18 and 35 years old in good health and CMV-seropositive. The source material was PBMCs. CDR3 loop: CASSQFKVSGRYSMSYEQYF. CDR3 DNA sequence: TGCGCCAGCAGCCAATTCAAGGTATCTGGGAGATACAGCATGTCCTACGAGCAGTACTTC.